This T cell receptor beta chain originates from a study of cytomegalovirus exposure and HLA in healthy donors. Study results and caveats: According to an earlier analysis, most TCR beta V segments yielded productive rearrangements about 90% or about 30% of the time. Rarity marked most TCR sequences, yet some public TCRs occurred in many donors.

The germline V gene has CDR1 SGHNT and CDR2 YYREEE (reference sequence). The CDR3 extends over 15 amino acids. The V gene end was trimmed by 4 bases and the J gene end by 5 bases; junction bases not matched to a gene: 9. Note on this clone: Its antigen is still unknown.

The PCR used 60 Vbeta and 13 Jbeta primers. Data came from immunoSEQ multiplex PCR; TCRdb stores just in-frame clones and leaves some out. The sample consists of roughly 190,000 clones, approximately 70% of them appearing once. Sequenced material: PBMCs. The genes are TRBV5-4 and TRBJ1-2; 9 bases line up with TRBD1. This clonotype was obtained from a woman aged 25-40 years in good health and CMV-seronegative. In nucleotides, the CDR3 is TGTGCCAGCAGCCACCGGGACAGGGACTTGTATGGCTACACCTTC. Its protein product is CASSHRDRDLYGYTF.